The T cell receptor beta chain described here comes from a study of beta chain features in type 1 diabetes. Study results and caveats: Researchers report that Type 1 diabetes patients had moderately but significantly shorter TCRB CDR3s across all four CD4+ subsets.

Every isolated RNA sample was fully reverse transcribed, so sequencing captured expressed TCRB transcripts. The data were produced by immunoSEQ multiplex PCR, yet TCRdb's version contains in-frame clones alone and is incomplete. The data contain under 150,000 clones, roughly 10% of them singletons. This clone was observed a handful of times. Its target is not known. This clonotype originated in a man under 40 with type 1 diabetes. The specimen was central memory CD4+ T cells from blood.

CDR3 sequence: CASSEWGERGNTIYF. In DNA form, the CDR3 reads TGTGCCAGCAGCGAGTGGGGCGAGAGAGGAAACACCATATATTTT. The gene calls are TRBV9 and TRBJ1-3, with TRBD1 as a possible D gene (5 bases). V shed 3 bases and J shed 4 bases, with 14 bases lying between them. This CDR3 has 15 residues. Per germline, CDR1 SGDLS and CDR2 YYNGEE.